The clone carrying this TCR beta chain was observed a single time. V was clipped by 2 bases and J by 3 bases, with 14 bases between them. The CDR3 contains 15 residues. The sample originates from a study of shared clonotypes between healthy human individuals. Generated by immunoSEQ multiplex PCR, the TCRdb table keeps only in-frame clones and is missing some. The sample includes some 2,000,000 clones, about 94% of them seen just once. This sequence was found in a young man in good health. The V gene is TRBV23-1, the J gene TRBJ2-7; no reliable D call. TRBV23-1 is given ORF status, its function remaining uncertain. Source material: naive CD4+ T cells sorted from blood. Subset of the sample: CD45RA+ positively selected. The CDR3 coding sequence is TGCGCCAGCAGTCAACGAGAGGTCCCTAACTACGAGCAGTACTTC. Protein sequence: CASSQREVPNYEQYF.